The source of this T cell receptor (beta chain) is a study of neurological immune-mediated disorders. Study conclusions and caveats: One related-CDR3 cluster, identified by phylogenetic grouping, held the repertoires of 18 of 34 multiple sclerosis patients and was a possible signature. Clinical and MRI features did not associate with the cluster found in multiple sclerosis patients.

This clonotype was detected ten times or more. Its antigen is not known. The sorted libraries were made from around 980,000 CD4+ or CD8+ T cells. 5'RACE with 10-nucleotide random UMIs generated the cDNA. One entry per CDR3 protein, called by TCRdb with MiXCR from the 5' RACE reads. The sample includes some 22,000 distinct CDR3 sequences, approximately 15% of them seen just once. The CDR3 is 15 residues long. CDR1 is LGHNT and CDR2 is FRNRAP in the germline V gene. Deletions cut 1 base from V and 0 bases from J, with 9 bases between. The sequenced sample was CD8+ T cells from blood. This TCR derives from a woman younger than 35 with multiple sclerosis. The gene calls are TRBV12-5 and TRBJ1-2; D unclear. DNA of the CDR3: TGTGCTAGTGGTTTGGACCAGGACTCTAACTATGGCTACACCTTC. Translation: CASGLDQDSNYGYTF.